This TCR beta chain was captured by sequencing in a study of blood T cell repertoires in COVID-19. On the study more broadly: Material from acute and convalescent COVID-19 was sourced from the United States, Italy and Spain. Nucleic acid was either cDNA or gDNA, and it came from T cells, B-cell-depleted T cells, or PBMCs.

V was cut by 2 bases and J by 8 bases, with 6 bases left in between. The CDR3 length is 11 residues. Germline values: CDR1 SEHNR, CDR2 FQNEAQ (reference sequence). Seattle patients were enrolled during active infection and followed longitudinally. Per the study methods: Nucleated cell counts were estimated from reference gene primer amplification. Repertoires were generated with immunoSEQ multiplex PCR, while TCRdb's copy carries only in-frame clones and drops some. V and J calls and clone size are copied from that table; D and trimming were computed from the DNA. The sample has fewer than 200,000 clones, roughly 89% seen once.

The sequencing input was peripheral blood. This chain links TRBV7-9 with TRBJ1-1; D unresolved. The sequence came from a woman between 70 and 85 years old with COVID-19, enrolled during active disease. CDR3 residues: CASSLSREAFF. The CDR3 bases are TGTGCCAGCAGCTTAAGCAGGGAAGCTTTCTTT.